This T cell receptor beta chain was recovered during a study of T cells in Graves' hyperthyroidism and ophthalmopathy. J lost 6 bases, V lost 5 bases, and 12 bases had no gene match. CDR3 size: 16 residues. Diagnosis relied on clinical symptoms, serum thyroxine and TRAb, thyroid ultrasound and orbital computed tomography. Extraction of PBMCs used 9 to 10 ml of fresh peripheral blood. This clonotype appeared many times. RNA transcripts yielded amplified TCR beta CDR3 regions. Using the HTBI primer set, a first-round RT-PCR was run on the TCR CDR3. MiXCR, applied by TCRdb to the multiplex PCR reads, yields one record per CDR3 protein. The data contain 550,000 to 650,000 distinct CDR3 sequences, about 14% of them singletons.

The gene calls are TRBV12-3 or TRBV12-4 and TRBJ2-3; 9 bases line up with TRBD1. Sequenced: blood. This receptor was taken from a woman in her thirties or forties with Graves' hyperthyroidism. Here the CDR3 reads CASSDPGGQGPDTQYF. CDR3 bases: TGTGCCAGCAGTGATCCCGGGGGACAGGGACCCGATACGCAGTATTTT.